This TCR beta chain stems from a study of blood T cell repertoires in COVID-19 (TCRdb year 2020). Regarding the study in general: Samples from collaborators originated in the United States, Italy and Spain and spanned both the acute and convalescent phases of COVID-19. The material from the prospective study consisted of cDNA or gDNA derived from T cells, B-cell-depleted T cells, or PBMCs. The dataset comprised deeply sampled blood TCRbeta repertoires from subjects exposed to, actively infected with, or recovered from COVID-19. The repertoires were made available in a free public database intended to serve as a resource for research on the immune response to SARS-CoV-2. Samples came from the ongoing ImmuneRACE study (first 160 participants) plus 1,254 subjects from 6 global collaborators. Sample metadata almost always included a de-identified subject ID, COVID-19 status, age in years and sex. HLA class I and class II types, where available, came from metadata supplied by the sample provider rather than from assay-based typing.

The collaborating institutions used their own protocols to collect whole blood in K2EDTA tubes. For TCRbeta analysis, collaborators shipped samples in one of three forms: frozen whole blood, isolated PBMCs, or DNA extracted from either of those sample types. Reading the germline V gene (reference sequence) gives CDR1 SEHNR and CDR2 FQNEAQ. Deletion took 1 base off V and 4 bases off J, with a span of 8 bases between the germline ends. The CDR3 starts with the cysteine, ends with the phenylalanine, and has 13 residues. CDR3 DNA only is kept here, 39 bases in frame from base 1. Beyond this particular receptor, the publication reports: Clinical and demographic metadata were provided uncurated, with the amount varying by source and participant.

Details on this clone: There is no known antigen for this receptor. Base quality data are lacking; no much larger clone is found one base away.

The immunoSEQ Assay, a bias-controlled multiplex PCR, was used to amplify TCRbeta CDR3 regions from genomic DNA. On the study's bioinformatics: Within the assay, amplification of reference gene primers was used to estimate how many nucleated cells each sample contained. Sequence reads were collapsed and filtered to measure the absolute abundance of every unique TCRbeta CDR3 rearrangement. For each sample, productive Simpson clonality was calculated by taking the square root of Simpson's diversity index across productive rearrangements. TCRdb mirrors the immuneACCESS table, restricted to in-frame sequences. Some clones are absent from its copies; in checked studies, under half trace to an unresolved V gene, and the reason for the others is unknown. V and J calls and clone size are those listed in that table; D and trimming were worked out from the DNA. The sample table records around 260,000 clones; around 88% of these occur just once. The ten largest account for over 1.5% of the sample.

Here the chain combines TRBV7-9 and TRBJ2-7; confidence is insufficient to name the D gene. Sequencing was performed on peripheral blood. The clonotype comes from a man aged 25 to 45 with active or convalescent COVID-19. The CDR3 corresponds to CASSLDTGYEQYF. The nucleotides read TGTGCCAGCAGCTTAGACACGGGTTACGAGCAGTACTTC.